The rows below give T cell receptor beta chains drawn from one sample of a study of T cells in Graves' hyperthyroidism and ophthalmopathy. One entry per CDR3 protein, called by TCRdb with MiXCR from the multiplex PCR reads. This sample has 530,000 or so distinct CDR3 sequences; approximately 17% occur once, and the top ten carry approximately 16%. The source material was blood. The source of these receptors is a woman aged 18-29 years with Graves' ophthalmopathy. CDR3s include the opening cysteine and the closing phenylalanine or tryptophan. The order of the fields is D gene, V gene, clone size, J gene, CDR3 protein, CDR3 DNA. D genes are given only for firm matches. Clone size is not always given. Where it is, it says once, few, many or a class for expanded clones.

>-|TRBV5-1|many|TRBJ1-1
CASRSRNQGPRNTEAFF
TGCGCCAGCAGGAGCCGAAATCAAGGACCTAGGAACACTGAAGCTTTCTTT
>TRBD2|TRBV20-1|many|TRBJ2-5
CSVTGTRAFETQYF
TGCAGTGTTACCGGGACTAGGGCATTCGAGACCCAGTACTTC
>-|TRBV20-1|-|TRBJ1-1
CSAIPYGVDTEAFF
TGCAGTGCTATCCCGTACGGGGTGGACACTGAAGCTTTCTTT
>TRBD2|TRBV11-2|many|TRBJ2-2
CASSVRLAGETGELFF
TGTGCCAGCAGCGTACGACTAGCGGGAGAAACCGGGGAGCTGTTTTTT
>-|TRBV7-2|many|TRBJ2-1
CASTQDPSGDEQFF
TGTGCCAGCACCCAGGACCCTAGTGGCGATGAGCAGTTCTTC
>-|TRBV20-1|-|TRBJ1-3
CSARDPGYGSGNTIYF
TGCAGTGCTAGAGATCCAGGGTATGGGTCTGGAAACACCATATATTTT
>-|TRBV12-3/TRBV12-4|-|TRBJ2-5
CASRQSETQYF
TGTGCCAGCAGGCAATCGGAGACCCAGTACTTC
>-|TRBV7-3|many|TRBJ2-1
CASSLRPNEQFF
TGTGCCAGCAGCTTAAGACCTAATGAGCAGTTCTTC
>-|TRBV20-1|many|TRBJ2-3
CSARVAWAGTSTDTQYF
TGCAGTGCTAGAGTCGCTTGGGCTGGGACTAGCACAGATACGCAGTATTTT
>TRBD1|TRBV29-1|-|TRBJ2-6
CSVRQGAIGANVLTF
TGCAGCGTGCGGCAGGGGGCAATTGGGGCCAACGTCCTGACTTTC
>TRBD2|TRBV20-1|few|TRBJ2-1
CSARATTSANNEQFF
TGCAGTGCTAGAGCGACGACTAGCGCGAACAATGAGCAGTTCTTC
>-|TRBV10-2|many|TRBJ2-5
CASSDHTGTLQETQYF
TGCGCCAGCAGTGATCACACAGGGACCCTCCAAGAGACCCAGTACTTC
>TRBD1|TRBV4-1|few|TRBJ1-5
CASSQDQGTGYQPQHF
TGCGCCAGCAGCCAAGATCAGGGGACAGGGTATCAGCCCCAGCATTTT
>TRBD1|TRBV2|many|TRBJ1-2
CASSRDRGSTNYGYTF
TGTGCCAGTTCCAGGGACAGGGGGAGTACTAACTATGGCTACACCTTC
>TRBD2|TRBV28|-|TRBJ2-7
CASSFSVRNSGSYEQYF
TGTGCCAGCAGTTTTTCCGTGCGGAATAGCGGGAGTTACGAGCAGTACTTC
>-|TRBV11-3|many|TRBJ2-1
CASSLEAYTGNEQFF
TGTGCCAGCAGCTTAGAGGCGTATACCGGGAATGAGCAGTTCTTC
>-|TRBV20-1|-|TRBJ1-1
CSARDGNTNTEAFF
TGCAGTGCTAGAGATGGGAACACGAACACTGAAGCTTTCTTT
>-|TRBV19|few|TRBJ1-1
CASSTWGTEAFF
TGTGCCAGTAGCACATGGGGGACTGAAGCTTTCTTT
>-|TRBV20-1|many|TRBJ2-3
CSADGRLADTQYF
TGCAGTGCAGATGGGAGGTTGGCAGATACGCAGTATTTT
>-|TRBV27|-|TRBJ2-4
CASREVGIAKNIQYF
TGTGCCAGCAGGGAGGTGGGGATAGCCAAAAACATTCAGTACTTC
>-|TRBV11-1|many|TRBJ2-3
CASSSDTYTDTQYF
TGTGCCAGCAGTTCGGACACCTACACAGATACGCAGTATTTT
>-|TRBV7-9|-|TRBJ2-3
CASSLGVESTDTQYF
TGTGCCAGCAGCTTAGGTGTGGAAAGCACAGATACGCAGTATTTT
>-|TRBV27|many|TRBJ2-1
CASSFGLSYNEQFF
TGTGCCAGCAGTTTTGGGCTCTCCTACAATGAGCAGTTCTTC
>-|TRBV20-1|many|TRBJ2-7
CSARQQGSPYEQYF
TGCAGTGCTAGACAACAGGGATCCCCCTACGAGCAGTACTTC
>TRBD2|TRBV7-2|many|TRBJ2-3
CASSLVLGGRGTDTQYF
TGTGCCAGCAGCTTAGTGTTAGGCGGGAGAGGGACAGATACGCAGTATTTT
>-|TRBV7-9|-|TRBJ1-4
CAGSADWTNEKLFF
TGTGCCGGCAGCGCGGACTGGACCAATGAAAAACTGTTTTTT
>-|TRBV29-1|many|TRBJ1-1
CSGEAGVMNTEAFF
TGCAGCGGCGAAGCAGGGGTCATGAACACTGAAGCTTTCTTT
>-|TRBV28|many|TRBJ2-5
CASSTRDRGFQETQYF
TGTGCCAGCAGTACCCGGGACCGGGGGTTCCAAGAGACCCAGTACTTC
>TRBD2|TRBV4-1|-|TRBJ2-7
CASSQYETSGGAPYEQYF
TGCGCCAGCAGCCAATACGAGACTAGCGGGGGTGCCCCCTACGAGCAGTACTTC
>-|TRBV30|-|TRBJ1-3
CAWRNSGKSGNTIYF
TGTGCCTGGAGGAATTCAGGAAAATCTGGAAACACCATATATTTT
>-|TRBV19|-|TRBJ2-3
CASSKTISTDTQYF
TGTGCCAGTAGTAAGACTATTAGCACAGATACGCAGTATTTT
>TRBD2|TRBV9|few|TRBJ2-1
CASSVRVAGDGEQFF
TGTGCCAGCAGCGTAAGGGTAGCGGGAGACGGTGAGCAGTTCTTC
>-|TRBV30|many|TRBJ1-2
CAWSILRMSNYGYTF
TGTGCCTGGAGTATCCTTCGGATGTCTAACTATGGCTACACCTTC
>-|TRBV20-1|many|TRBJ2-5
CSAALQETQYF
TGCAGTGCTGCGCTTCAAGAGACCCAGTACTTC
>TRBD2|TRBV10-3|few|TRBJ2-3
CAISSWREGPDTQYF
TGTGCCATCAGCTCGTGGCGGGAGGGCCCCGATACGCAGTATTTT
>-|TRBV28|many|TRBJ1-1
CASSPKGTEAFF
TGTGCCAGCAGCCCTAAGGGCACTGAAGCTTTCTTT
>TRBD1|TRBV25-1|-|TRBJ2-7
CASSEEGTGIFAEQYF
TGTGCCAGCAGTGAAGAGGGGACAGGGATTTTCGCCGAGCAGTACTTC
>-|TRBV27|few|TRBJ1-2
CASSPRDEANYGYTF
TGTGCCAGCAGTCCCCGGGACGAAGCAAACTATGGCTACACCTTC
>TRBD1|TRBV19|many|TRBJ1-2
CATQSPTGSYGYTF
TGTGCCACCCAGTCCCCGACAGGGAGCTATGGCTACACCTTC
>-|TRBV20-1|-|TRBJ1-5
CSASQGNSNQPQHF
TGCAGTGCTAGTCAGGGCAATAGCAATCAGCCCCAGCATTTT
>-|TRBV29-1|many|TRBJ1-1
CSALTTGNTEAFF
TGCAGCGCCCTCACGACAGGGAACACTGAAGCTTTCTTT
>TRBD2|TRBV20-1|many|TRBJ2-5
CSASPTSGEETQYF
TGCAGTGCTAGTCCGACTAGCGGCGAGGAGACCCAGTACTTC
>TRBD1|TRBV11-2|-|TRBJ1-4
CASSPDRGFSEKLFF
TGTGCCAGCAGCCCTGACAGGGGGTTTAGTGAAAAACTGTTTTTT
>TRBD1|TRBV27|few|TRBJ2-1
CASSLAGHGTGYNEQFF
TGTGCCAGCAGTTTGGCCGGACACGGGACAGGCTACAATGAGCAGTTCTTC
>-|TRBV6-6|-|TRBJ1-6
CASSYGNSPLHF
TGTGCCAGCAGTTACGGGAATTCACCCCTCCACTTT
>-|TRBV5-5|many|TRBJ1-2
CASSLAIPSYGYTF
TGTGCCAGCAGCTTGGCGATACCCTCCTATGGCTACACCTTC
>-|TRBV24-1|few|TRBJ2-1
CATSDLHGGYNEQFF
TGTGCCACCAGTGATTTGCATGGGGGGTACAATGAGCAGTTCTTC
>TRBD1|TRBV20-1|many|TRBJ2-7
CSAIYRDRGNGEQYF
TGCAGTGCTATCTATAGGGACAGGGGGAATGGGGAGCAGTACTTC
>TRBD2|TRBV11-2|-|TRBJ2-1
CASSLGRGGHSEQFF
TGTGCCAGCAGCTTAGGGCGGGGGGGCCATAGTGAGCAGTTCTTC
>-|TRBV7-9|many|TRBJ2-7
CASSMFDEQYF
TGTGCCAGCAGCATGTTCGACGAGCAGTACTTC
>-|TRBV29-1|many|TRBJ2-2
CSVEDPRVKNTGELFF
TGCAGCGTTGAAGATCCCAGGGTTAAGAACACCGGGGAGCTGTTTTTT
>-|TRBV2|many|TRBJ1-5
CASRRGGSIDQPQHF
TGTGCCAGCAGACGGGGGGGCAGCATAGATCAGCCCCAGCATTTT
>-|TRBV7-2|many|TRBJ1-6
CASSLSTYSPLHF
TGTGCCAGCAGCTTATCTACTTATTCACCCCTCCACTTT
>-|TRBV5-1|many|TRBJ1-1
CASSLAAGTEAFF
TGCGCCAGCAGCTTGGCCGCGGGGACTGAAGCTTTCTTT
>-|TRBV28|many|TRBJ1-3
CASSFRFDSGNTIYF
TGTGCCAGCAGTTTTAGGTTCGACTCTGGAAACACCATATATTTT
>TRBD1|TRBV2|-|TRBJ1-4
CASSFVAGGEEKLFF
TGTGCCAGCAGTTTCGTCGCAGGGGGCGAAGAAAAACTGTTTTTT
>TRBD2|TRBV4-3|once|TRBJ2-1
CASSQSGLAGDSDEQFF
TGCGCCAGCAGCCAGTCCGGACTAGCGGGAGACAGCGATGAGCAGTTCTTC